These 29 T cell receptor beta chains were sequenced from one sample in a study of shared clonotypes between healthy human individuals. Sequencing was performed with immunoSEQ multiplex PCR; in TCRdb, only in-frame clones are kept and a portion is missing. This sample yields approximately 2,200,000 clones, of which roughly 91% are seen a single time; under 2% belongs to the top ten. Naivety among CD8 cells was defined by CD45RO negativity and positive CCR7 selection, thereby excluding terminally differentiated effector memory CD45RA+ cells. Sequencing was performed on naive CD8+ T cells from PBMCs. The receptors stem from a man aged 18-30 years in good health. Some clones in this sample may be carry-over from other donors' samples.

V usage is TRBV9 and J usage is TRBJ1-1, with 7 positions matching TRBD1. The CDR3 contains 17 residues. V lost 4 bases, J lost 2 bases, and 14 bases stayed unmatched. Germline CDR1 SGDLS, CDR2 YYNGEE. In DNA form, the CDR3 reads TGTGCCAGCAGCCCGGGGCCCACGACAGGGACAAACACTGAAGCTTTCTTT. This gives the protein CASSPGPTTGTNTEAFF.

Remarks on this clone: The same CDR3 arises from other DNA sequences in this sample as well. V and J are TRBV6-5 and TRBJ2-7; TRBD1 is a possible D gene (5 bases). Germline CDR1 MNHEY, CDR2 SVGAGI. The CDR3 sequence is 12 residues long. Trimming shortened V by 0 bases and J by 6 bases, and 6 bases separated the two germline ends. The CDR3 here is CASSYSQGEQYF. The CDR3, as DNA: TGTGCCAGCAGTTACTCCCAGGGCGAGCAGTACTTC.

The genes are TRBV28 and TRBJ2-7; 7 bases fit TRBD2. The germline gives CDR1 MDHEN, CDR2 SYDVKM. The CDR3 has 15 residues. V dropped 5 bases and J dropped 2; count of bases not matched to a gene: 9. As DNA, the CDR3 is TGTGCCAGCAGTCCCCCAGGGACTAACGCCTACGAGCAGTACTTC. It specifies CASSPPGTNAYEQYF.

The chain employs TRBV5-4 and TRBJ2-1; 10 bases align to TRBD2. CDR3 length: 15 residues. The V gene's germline CDR1 is SGHNT and CDR2 YYREEE (reference sequence). V was pared by 1 base and J by 6 bases, with 4 bases of the junction left unmatched. The CDR3 DNA reads TGTGCCAGCAGCTTGCAACTAGCGGGACCCAATGAGCAGTTCTTC. Translated: CASSLQLAGPNEQFF.

The chain recombines TRBV19 with TRBJ1-5; D perhaps matches TRBD1 (6 bases). Trimming removed 8 bases at V and 2 bases at J, with 10 bases between. The CDR3 totals 13 residues. The germline V gene has CDR1 LNHDA and CDR2 SQIVND (reference sequence). CDR3 DNA sequence: TGTGCCAGTCAGGGGATGGGCAATCAGCCCCAGCATTTT. Translation gives CASQGMGNQPQHF.

This chain links TRBV4-3 with TRBJ1-1; D not resolved. Per germline, CDR1 LGHNA and CDR2 YSLEER. V was cut by 0 bases and J by 4 bases, with 12 bases left in between. The CDR3 sequence is 15 residues long. This CDR3 reads CASSQDFASPTEAFF. DNA of the CDR3: TGCGCCAGCAGCCAAGATTTTGCCTCCCCCACTGAAGCTTTCTTT.

This clone has only one observation. V and J are TRBV4-1 and TRBJ1-1, with D maybe TRBD1 (6 bases). From germline, CDR1 is MGHRA and CDR2 YSYEKL. The ends were cut back, 4 bases at V and 4 bases at J, with 13 bases in the middle. There are 14 residues in the CDR3. The CDR3 here is CASSRQDGGTEAFF. CDR3 DNA sequence: TGCGCCAGCAGCCGACAGGATGGGGGCACTGAAGCTTTCTTT.

The V gene is TRBV6-9, the J gene TRBJ1-3, with 7 bases matching TRBD1. J gave up 0 bases and V 5 bases, and 10 bases lay outside the gene matches. The CDR3 is made up of 17 amino acids. CDR1 is MNHGY, CDR2 SVAAGI, per germline. The CDR3 loop reads CASSPWDRTYSGNTIYF. CDR3 sequence (DNA): TGTGCCAGCAGTCCGTGGGACAGAACCTACTCTGGAAACACCATATATTTT.

This sequence joins TRBV7-8 and TRBJ2-6; D remains ambiguous. Germline CDR1 and CDR2: SGHVS and FQNEAQ. This CDR3 is built from 12 residues. The CDR3 is CACLSGANVLTF. CDR3 bases: TGTGCATGTCTCTCTGGGGCCAACGTCCTGACTTTC.

The rearrangement uses TRBV7-9 and TRBJ2-1; TRBD2 agrees at 8 bases. Germline CDR1 reads SEHNR; CDR2 reads FQNEAQ (reference sequence). V was pared by 5 bases and J by 5 bases, with 8 bases of the junction left unmatched. The CDR3 extends over 15 amino acids. The CDR3 coding sequence is TGTGCCAGCAGCCAGCGGGAGATTAGCCACAATGAGCAGTTCTTC. Amino acids: CASSQREISHNEQFF.

V gene TRBV11-2 combines with J gene TRBJ2-7; no reliable D call. V shed 2 bases and J shed 6 bases, with 8 bases lying between them. CDR1 and CDR2 (germline): SGHAT, FQNNGV. The CDR3 consists of 12 residues. The CDR3 protein is CASSLRVSEQYF. The CDR3 DNA reads as TGTGCCAGCAGCTTACGGGTCTCCGAGCAGTACTTC.

This chain uses TRBV30 with TRBJ1-6; no reliable D call. The V and J ends lost 0 bases and 6 bases respectively, with 12 bases between them. Germline V gene sequence: CDR1 GTSNPN, CDR2 SVGIG (reference sequence). The CDR3 has 15 residues. The chain's CDR3 is CAWSVGVLFNSPLHF. The CDR3 nucleotides read TGTGCCTGGAGTGTTGGGGTACTCTTTAATTCACCCCTCCACTTT.

The chain recombines TRBV14 with TRBJ1-2; D may be TRBD1 (5 bases). The germline V gene encodes CDR1 SGHDN and CDR2 FVKESK. V was clipped by 3 bases and J by 2 bases, with 22 bases between them. The CDR3 consists of 18 residues. The CDR3 reads CASSHLLISRVGNYGYTF. The CDR3 nucleotides are TGTGCCAGCAGCCATCTCCTCATCAGCAGGGTTGGGAACTATGGCTACACCTTC.

This chain joins TRBV29-1 and TRBJ1-3; no firm D call. The CDR3 is made up of 14 amino acids. Germline CDR1 is SQVTM and CDR2 is ANQGSEA. V was clipped by 1 base and J by 0 bases, with 7 bases between them. The CDR3, as DNA: TGCAGCGTTGAAGGACGGAACTCTGGAAACACCATATATTTT. Residues: CSVEGRNSGNTIYF.

As for this clone: The sample holds other DNA sequences that translate to the same CDR3. The chain employs TRBV27 and TRBJ2-1, with a possible D match to TRBD2 (6 bases). Germline V gene data show CDR1 as MNHEY and CDR2 as SMNVEV (reference sequence). The CDR3 runs to 13 residues. Trimming stripped 2 bases from V and 6 bases from J, with 8 bases between. This chain's CDR3 is CASSLGGLNEQFF. Here the CDR3 DNA reads TGTGCCAGCAGTTTAGGAGGGCTCAATGAGCAGTTCTTC.

The chain recombines TRBV7-9 with TRBJ2-7; 16 bases fit TRBD2. The ends lost 1 base at V and 4 bases at J; junction bases unmatched: 10. In germline, CDR1 is SEHNR, CDR2 FQNEAQ (reference sequence). The CDR3 is 19 amino acids. The CDR3 sequence is CASSLVPGTSGRASYEQYF. As DNA, the CDR3 is TGTGCCAGCAGCTTAGTGCCCGGGACTAGCGGGAGGGCCTCTTACGAGCAGTACTTC.

This chain links TRBV27 with TRBJ1-2; the D is unclear. This CDR3 region has 14 residues. Germline V gives CDR1 MNHEY, CDR2 SMNVEV (reference sequence). V lost 6 bases to trimming and J lost 1 base, with 12 bases between them. CDR3 in DNA: TGTGCCAGCAGCCCTCTCGCGGTTAACTATGGCTACACCTTC. It yields the protein CASSPLAVNYGYTF.

The V and J genes are TRBV5-1 and TRBJ2-7; no reliable D call. This CDR3 comprises 12 residues. The V end was cut by 1 base, the J end by 3 bases, with 5 bases between. Germline V gene lookup returns CDR1 SGHRS and CDR2 YFSETQ. The CDR3 spells CASSLSVYEQYF. The CDR3 DNA reads as TGCGCCAGCAGCTTGTCCGTCTACGAGCAGTACTTC. Full variable domain (rest looked up from reference TRBV5-1 and TRBJ2-7): KAGVTQTPRYLIKTRGQQVTLSCSPISGHRSVSWYQQTPGQGLQFLFEYFSETQRNKGNFPGRFSGRQFSNSRSEMNVSTLELGDSALYLCASSLSVYEQYFGPGTRLTVT.

J is TRBJ2-2 and V is TRBV11-2; 8 bases match TRBD1. CDR3 length: 14 residues. Losses at the gene ends were 5 bases for V and 7 bases for J; bases not matched to a gene: 6. CDR1 and CDR2 from the germline V gene are SGHAT and FQNNGV. The CDR3 reads CASSIGQGYGELFF. CDR3 DNA sequence: TGTGCCAGCAGCATAGGACAGGGCTACGGGGAGCTGTTTTTT. Full variable domain (rest looked up from reference TRBV11-2 and TRBJ2-2): EAGVAQSPRYKIIEKRQSVAFWCNPISGHATLYWYQQILGQGPKLLIQFQNNGVVDDSQLPKDRFSAERLKGVDSTLKIQPAKLEDSAVYLCASSIGQGYGELFFGEGSRLTVL.

This chain connects TRBV9 to TRBJ2-2; 8 bases map to TRBD1. Germline CDR1 is SGDLS and CDR2 is YYNGEE. The CDR3 runs 15 residues. Trimming removed 2 bases from V and 4 bases from J; junction bases left unmatched: 4. CDR3 amino acids: CASSVDDRGTGELFF. The CDR3 DNA reads as TGTGCCAGCAGCGTTGACGACAGGGGCACCGGGGAGCTGTTTTTT.

The J gene is TRBJ2-1, the V gene TRBV27; TRBD2 matches 7 bases. The junction had 8 bases not matched to a gene; V was cut back by 4 bases and J by 2 bases. In germline, CDR1 is MNHEY, CDR2 SMNVEV (reference sequence). The CDR3 contains 16 residues. CDR3 sequence: CASSYTAGDPYNEQFF. Written as DNA, the CDR3 is TGTGCCAGCAGTTATACCGCGGGAGACCCCTACAATGAGCAGTTCTTC.

The rearrangement links TRBV6-5 to TRBJ2-1; D gene unclear. This CDR3 comprises 15 residues. V gave up 0 bases and J gave up 8 bases, with 14 bases separating them. Germline CDR1 reads MNHEY; CDR2 reads SVGAGI. CDR3 DNA sequence: TGTGCCAGCAGTTACTCGAAAGGCCCCCCCCATGAGCAGTTCTTC. Protein sequence: CASSYSKGPPHEQFF.

This clone was counted a single time. The V and J genes are TRBV7-2 and TRBJ2-7; D is possibly TRBD2 (6 bases). Germline V gene sequence: CDR1 SGHTA, CDR2 FQGNSA. This CDR3 region has 15 residues. V lost 2 bases and J 0 bases, leaving 11 bases between the germline ends. The CDR3 here is CASSLHRDFSYEQYF. DNA for the CDR3: TGTGCCAGCAGCTTACATCGGGACTTCTCCTACGAGCAGTACTTC. The entire variable domain, with the rest obtained from reference TRBV7-2 and TRBJ2-7, is as follows: GAGVSQSPSNKVTEKGKDVELRCDPISGHTALYWYRQSLGQGLEFLIYFQGNSAPDKSGLPSDRFSAERTGGSVSTLTIQRTQQEDSAVYLCASSLHRDFSYEQYFGPGTRLTVT.

In the case of this clone: Different DNA sequences within this sample yield the same CDR3. The chain combines TRBV9 with TRBJ1-3; TRBD1 might be the D (5 bases). The CDR3 sequence is 15 residues long. The germline CDR1 and CDR2 sequences are SGDLS and YYNGEE. With 2 bases removed from V and 0 bases from J, the gap between germline ends came to 9 bases. The CDR3 protein is CASSVGGSSGNTIYF. The CDR3 DNA follows: TGTGCCAGCAGCGTCGGGGGAAGCTCTGGAAACACCATATATTTT. Together with reference TRBV9 and TRBJ1-3, the CDR3 gives the full variable domain: DSGVTQTPKHLITATGQRVTLRCSPRSGDLSVYWYQQSLDQGLQFLIQYYNGEERAKGNILERFSAQQFPDLHSELNLSSLELGDSALYFCASSVGGSSGNTIYFGEGSWLTVV.

The chain combines TRBV29-1 with TRBJ1-2, with 7 bases lining up with TRBD1. Germline loops: CDR1 SQVTM, CDR2 ANQGSEA. The J segment lost 8 bases and the V segment lost 7 bases, leaving 25 bases of the junction unmatched. The CDR3 is 17 amino acids. CDR3 residues: CSARAGTLNRGSGGYTF. In DNA form, the CDR3 reads TGCAGCGCACGCGCTGGGACATTGAACAGGGGAAGCGGGGGCTACACCTTC.

The chain uses TRBV5-5 and TRBJ1-1, with no clear D. The CDR3 is made up of 15 amino acids. CDR1 and CDR2 from the germline V gene are SGHKS and YYEKEE (reference sequence). The V end lost 3 bases, the J end lost 3 bases, and 15 bases lay between the germline ends. The CDR3 sequence: CASSWTPREDTEAFF. The CDR3 DNA reads as TGTGCCAGCAGCTGGACCCCCCGGGAGGACACTGAAGCTTTCTTT.

The rearrangement joins TRBV19 to TRBJ2-3, with TRBD1 matching 9 bases. CDR3 size: 16 residues. With V trimmed by 5 bases and J by 6 bases, 12 bases remained unmatched. Germline CDR1 and CDR2: LNHDA and SQIVND (reference sequence). DNA for the CDR3: TGTGCCAGTAGTTTCGAGGACAGGGGTGAAACGGATACGCAGTATTTT. Protein sequence: CASSFEDRGETDTQYF.

Only one count was recorded for this clone. The chain has TRBV10-2 and TRBJ1-5, with no clear D. V was pared by 6 bases and J by 0 bases, with 15 bases between. CDR3 size: 16 residues. Germline-derived CDR1 and CDR2 are WSHSY and SAAADI. Written as DNA, the CDR3 is TGCGCCAGCAGCCCCGGGAGGAGGTTTAGCAATCAGCCCCAGCATTTT. Translated: CASSPGRRFSNQPQHF.

The genes are TRBV30 and TRBJ1-3, with TRBD1 identical over 9 bases. The J segment lost 4 bases and the V segment lost 2 bases, leaving 6 bases of the junction unmatched. The CDR3 totals 15 residues. Germline lookup yields CDR1 GTSNPN and CDR2 SVGIG (reference sequence). This CDR3 reads CAWSLRDRAGNTIYF. DNA for the CDR3: TGTGCCTGGAGTCTCCGGGACAGGGCCGGAAACACCATATATTTT. Drawing the rest from reference TRBV30 and TRBJ1-3, the complete variable domain is SQTIHQWPATLVQPVGSPLSLECTVEGTSNPNLYWYRQAAGRGLQLLFYSVGIGQISSEVPQNLSASRPQDRQFILSSKKLLLSDSGFYLCAWSLRDRAGNTIYFGEGSWLTVV.